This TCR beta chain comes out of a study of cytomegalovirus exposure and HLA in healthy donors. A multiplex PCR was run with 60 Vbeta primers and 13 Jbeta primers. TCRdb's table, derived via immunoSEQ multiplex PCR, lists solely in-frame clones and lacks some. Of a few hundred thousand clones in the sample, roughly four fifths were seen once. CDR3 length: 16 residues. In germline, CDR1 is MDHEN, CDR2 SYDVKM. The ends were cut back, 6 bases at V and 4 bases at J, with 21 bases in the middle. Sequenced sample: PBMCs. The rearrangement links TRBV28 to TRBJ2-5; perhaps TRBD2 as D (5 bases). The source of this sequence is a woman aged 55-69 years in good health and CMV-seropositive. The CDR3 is CASSSLTGFPGETQYF. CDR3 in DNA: TGTGCCAGCAGCTCTCTTACGGGGTTTCCCGGAGAGACCCAGTACTTC. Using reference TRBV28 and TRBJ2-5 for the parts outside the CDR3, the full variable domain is DVKVTQSSRYLVKRTGEKVFLECVQDMDHENMFWYRQDPGLGLRLIYFSYDVKMKEKGDIPEGYSVSREKKERFSLILESASTNQTSMYLCASSSLTGFPGETQYFGPGTRLLVL.